Listed below are T cell receptor beta chains from one sample, sequenced in a study of blood T cell repertoires in COVID-19. Measured with immunoSEQ multiplex PCR; TCRdb has only the in-frame clones, and not every one. The table has about 260,000 clones, 70% to 85% seen once. The specimen sequenced was peripheral blood. These receptors originate from a woman at least 80 years old with acute or convalescent COVID-19. Both conserved end residues are part of each CDR3. Fields, in order: V gene, J gene, D gene, clone size, CDR3 protein, CDR3 DNA. The D gene is left open where the match is weak. Clone size is shown for a subset of rows, as once, few, many or a class of expanded clone.

V gene: TRBV29-1; J gene: TRBJ2-3; D gene: -; clone size: -; CDR3 protein: CSVGLDSTDTQYF; CDR3 DNA: TGCAGCGTGGGACTGGACAGCACAGATACGCAGTATTTT
V gene: TRBV2; J gene: TRBJ1-6; D gene: -; clone size: -; CDR3 protein: CASSQTGSSYNSPLHF; CDR3 DNA: TGTGCCAGCAGCCAAACAGGGAGCTCCTATAATTCACCCCTCCACTTT
V gene: TRBV2; J gene: TRBJ2-3; D gene: -; clone size: -; CDR3 protein: CASSGQPDTQYF; CDR3 DNA: TGTGCCAGCAGCGGACAGCCAGATACGCAGTATTTT
V gene: TRBV7-3; J gene: TRBJ1-6; D gene: -; clone size: few; CDR3 protein: CASSRGTLNSPLHF; CDR3 DNA: TGTGCCAGCAGCCGTGGGACACTCAATTCACCCCTCCACTTT
V gene: TRBV4-2; J gene: TRBJ2-1; D gene: -; clone size: -; CDR3 protein: CASSQDGKWSSYNEQFF; CDR3 DNA: TGTGCCAGCAGCCAAGATGGAAAGTGGAGTTCCTACAATGAGCAGTTCTTC
V gene: TRBV27; J gene: TRBJ1-2; D gene: TRBD1; clone size: once; CDR3 protein: CASSLSGQGLYGYTF; CDR3 DNA: TGTGCCAGCAGTTTATCGGGACAGGGGCTCTATGGCTACACCTTC
V gene: TRBV7-2; J gene: TRBJ1-4; D gene: -; clone size: -; CDR3 protein: CASSLDRTNEKLFF; CDR3 DNA: TGTGCCAGCAGCTTAGACAGAACTAATGAAAAACTGTTTTTT
V gene: TRBV6-5; J gene: TRBJ2-7; D gene: -; clone size: -; CDR3 protein: CASSYSWQAYEQYF; CDR3 DNA: TGTGCCAGCAGTTACTCGTGGCAGGCCTACGAGCAGTACTTC
V gene: TRBV7-2; J gene: TRBJ2-5; D gene: TRBD2; clone size: -; CDR3 protein: CASSTLAGVETQYF; CDR3 DNA: TGTGCCAGCAGCACCCTAGCGGGAGTAGAGACCCAGTACTTC
V gene: TRBV12-5; J gene: TRBJ2-1; D gene: -; clone size: once; CDR3 protein: CASGSGGNEQFF; CDR3 DNA: TGTGCTAGTGGTTCCGGGGGTAATGAGCAGTTCTTC
V gene: TRBV11-2; J gene: TRBJ2-7; D gene: TRBD2; clone size: -; CDR3 protein: CASSQTSSEQYF; CDR3 DNA: TGTGCCAGCAGCCAGACTAGCTCCGAGCAGTACTTC
V gene: TRBV5-6; J gene: TRBJ2-7; D gene: -; clone size: -; CDR3 protein: CASSLGQGGLYEQYF; CDR3 DNA: TGTGCCAGCAGCTTGGGTCAGGGTGGCCTCTACGAGCAGTACTTC